The clone carrying this TCR beta chain was counted between two and nine times. Its antigen is unidentified. This record belongs to a study of T-cell reconstitution after alpha-beta-depleted transplantation in children. The TCRbeta library incorporated unique molecular identifiers. In TCRdb, the PCR reads were re-called with MiXCR into one record per CDR3 protein. This sample has around 670,000 distinct CDR3 sequences; approximately 14% occur once, and the top ten carry 0.79%. Whole-study findings and limits: It was newly produced T cells that mostly accounted for T-cell counts and diversity one year after transplant. Several hundred expanded graft clones reportedly gave rise to the alpha-beta T cells present about two months after transplant.

The V gene lost 5 bases and the J gene lost 6 bases, with 15 bases spanning the gap. CDR1 and CDR2 (germline): SGHAT, FQNNGV. The CDR3 extends over 14 amino acids. Sample: PBMCs, taken before TCRalphabeta/CD19-depleted stem cell transplant. This chain uses TRBV11-2 with TRBJ2-3, with no clear D. The receptor was derived from a girl aged 2-15 years with congenital amegakaryocytic thrombocytopenia, due to receive a stem cell transplant. As DNA, the CDR3 is TGTGCCAGCAGCACTCTCCCCGCTTGGGATACGCAGTATTTT. Translating gives CASSTLPAWDTQYF.